The present TCR beta chain was sequenced within a study of control samples from healthy donors and cancer patients. Produced via immunoSEQ multiplex PCR; TCRdb's table is partial and in-frame only. The sample lists 78,000 or so clones, roughly 80% occurring once. The clonotype comes from a man aged 45-60 years in good health. Specimen: blood.

CDR3 nucleotide sequence: TGTGCCAGCAGTTCAACAGGGGACGGGAATCAGCCCCAGCATTTT. It yields the protein CASSSTGDGNQPQHF. The J gene is TRBJ1-5, the V gene TRBV6-2 or TRBV6-3; TRBD1 agrees at 7 bases. Germline V gene data show CDR1 as MNHEY and CDR2 as SVGEGT. This CDR3 contains 15 residues. V shed 4 bases, J shed 4 bases, and the junction held 7 bases outside the gene matches.